This section outlines one TCR beta chain sequence together with its context. The antigen remains unidentified. This entry comes from a study of cytomegalovirus exposure and HLA in healthy donors. At the level of the study: There were just under 400 genotyped donors. Of these, 75% to 85% fell in the genetic ancestry cluster associated with self-reported Caucasian donors. Study findings and constraints: Analysis was carried out at a later point, and it linked a missense DCLRE1C variant to TCR beta V- and J-gene trimming. Follow-up analysis seemed to connect common viral pathogens with several of the most significant clusters identified.

Looked up from germline, CDR1 is SGDLS and CDR2 is YYNGEE. This CDR3 contains 16 residues. Trimming cost V 4 bases and J 5 bases; bases outside gene matches: 9. Primers for the PCR totalled 60 Vbeta and 13 Jbeta. Clones were read by immunoSEQ multiplex PCR, and TCRdb kept only the in-frame ones, dropping some. This table holds about 200,000 clones, around 76% found once. The sequenced material came from PBMCs. This TCR derives from a man younger than 35 in good health and CMV-seronegative. This chain links TRBV9 with TRBJ2-3, with 11 nucleotides matching TRBD2. The CDR3: CASSFLAGGPGDTQYF. CDR3 nucleotides: TGTGCCAGCAGCTTCTTAGCGGGAGGGCCAGGAGATACGCAGTATTTT.